This T cell receptor beta chain was obtained from a study of blood T cell repertoires in COVID-19. Study information: The analysed material was cDNA or gDNA that came from T cells, B-cell-depleted T cells, or PBMCs.

Clones were sequenced by immunoSEQ multiplex PCR, and TCRdb holds only the in-frame ones, with some missing. The sample consists of about 250,000 clones, roughly 81% of them appearing once. V was shortened by 3 bases and J by 12 bases, with 14 bases between the two germline ends. This CDR3 spans 11 amino acids. Germline CDR1 and CDR2: DFQATT and SNEGSKA (reference sequence). The chain is built from TRBV20-1 and TRBJ1-1, with D tentatively TRBD1 (5 bases). Sequences were obtained from PBMCs or T cells enriched from blood (not recorded which). The origin of this receptor is a woman between 45 and 65 years old who had been exposed to COVID-19. This CDR3 reads CSARRGGLPFF. In nucleotides, the CDR3 is TGCAGTGCTAGGCGGGGGGGTTTGCCTTTCTTT.